This T cell receptor (beta chain) derives from a study of blood T cell repertoires in COVID-19. The ends lost 4 bases at V and 7 bases at J; junction bases unmatched: 6. This CDR3 is built from 14 residues. Germline V lookup: CDR1 SGHRS, CDR2 YFSETQ. The repertoire was sequenced with immunoSEQ multiplex PCR; TCRdb's copy has only in-frame clones and lacks some. The repertoire includes about 240,000 clones, 80% to 85% of them detected once, and 12% sits in the top ten. Sequencing was performed on peripheral blood. The V gene is TRBV5-1, the J gene TRBJ2-5; 11 nucleotides line up with TRBD1. This sequence originates from a woman aged 55-70 years with active or convalescent COVID-19. CDR3 residues: CASSPGQGEGTQYF. The CDR3 region has the DNA TGCGCCAGCAGCCCGGGACAGGGGGAGGGGACCCAGTACTTC.